This TCR beta chain came from a study of shared clonotypes between healthy human individuals (dated by TCRdb to the early 2020s). Background for the entire study: Two women and a few men aged 18 to 49 years were included in the cohort. For each donor, CD4 naive and CD4 memory were each run on three plates, CD8 naive on two plates, and CD8 memory on one plate. The study deeply sequenced blood TCR repertoires of about 5 healthy adults to estimate repertoire size and the extent of clonotype sharing between individuals. To increase sequencing depth and limit assay-specific biases, different laboratories used diverse techniques to prepare libraries and sequence TCR repertoires. Between about 0.85 and 9.5 billion PBMCs per donor were obtained by leukapheresis.

The paper's findings and limits, for the study overall: Approximately 4.8% of naive CD4, 3.5% of naive CD8, about 2.1% of memory CD4, and roughly 0.4% of memory CD8 clonotypes were shared across four donors. Compared with non-shared clonotypes, the clonotypes found in all four sorted-subset donors had higher generation probabilities. Larger estimated clonotype richness was generally found for naive subsets than for memory subsets. Even with the large sequencing depth, rarefaction of the sorted-subset datasets indicated that sequencing was incomplete. Only blood was sampled, and tissue TCR repertoires likely differ from those in blood. Pairwise subsampling indicated that sequencing depth was expected to affect the degree of clonotype sharing among donors. The genetic and exposure-history diversity represented was limited by the small number of donors.

V has 0 bases trimmed and J has 6 bases trimmed; junction bases matching no gene number 2. Reading from cysteine to phenylalanine, the CDR3 counts 15 amino acids. The kept DNA is CDR3 alone, 45 bases in frame from the first base. From a lookup of the germline V gene, CDR1 and CDR2 are SGHRS and YFSETQ. Regarding this clone: The antigen it recognizes is unknown. No clone much larger than this one lies a single base away; base qualities are absent.

Using the deep immunoSEQ assay, TCR CDR3 regions were amplified from genomic DNA by multiplex PCR. Genomic DNA extracted from each cell subset was distributed evenly over all wells of several immunoSEQ 96-well plates, and each plate served as one replicate. For sorted subsets, around 0.2 ug genomic DNA, equal to tens of thousands of T cell genomes, was loaded into each replicate PCR. Purified libraries were quantified with a Qubit 3.0 fluorometer, sized on a Bioanalyzer 2100, and re-quantified with the KAPA Library Quantification kit. Each immunoSEQ 96-well plate was sequenced on its own single-read 150-cycle Illumina NextSeq 550 flow cell. For the original study's pipeline: Because the immunoSEQ output held only junctional sequences and lacked quality scores, the filtering could not match the filtering applied to full-length reads. To assign V/J genes and CDR3, sequences were annotated against IMGT germline references using PyIR, a Python wrapper for IgBLAST v1.9. Reads with weak V/J assignments (E-value above 1e-6), missing CDR3, stop codons, out-of-frame junctions, or ambiguous translated residues were removed. A V3J clonotype was defined by an identical inferred V gene, J gene, and CDR3 amino acid sequence. The percentage overlap between two repertoires was calculated by dividing the number of shared unique clonotypes by the size of the smaller repertoire. Repertoire richness was assessed with RTK rarefaction, the Chao1 estimator, and Recon v2.1 estimates of unobserved clonotypes. For all TCRbeta clonotypes obtained by the gDNA method from a few donors, generation probabilities were computed with OLGA. This is the immuneACCESS table as TCRdb keeps it, with only in-frame sequences that have V and J called. A part of the clones is gone; compared with another copy, unresolved V genes explain less than half, and the rest is unexplained. That table furnishes V, J and clone size, whereas the DNA furnished D and trimming. Here the sample has over 2 million clones; around 90% occur a single time. Approximately 0.4% of the sample is held by the ten biggest clonotypes.

The donors were healthy, HIV-negative adults who had no recently reported acute infections or vaccinations. All donors were Caucasian adults living in Nashville, Tennessee, USA. CD4+ T cells were enriched through magnetic negative selection, after which naive cells were positively selected on CD45RA and the remaining negative fraction served as the memory subset. Blood was obtained by leukapheresis, after which PBMCs were separated by Ficoll-Histopaque density gradient centrifugation and cryopreserved in liquid nitrogen vapor phase. Purity and quantity of every magnetically sorted T cell population were checked by analytical flow cytometry. Genomic DNA was isolated from every sorted fraction and measured by UV absorbance on a Nanodrop 2000c.

The sequenced material came from naive CD4+ T cells from PBMCs. The cell subset or site label, as the study defines it: CD45RA+ positively selected. The TCR originated in a man aged 18 to 29 in good health. Some clones in this sample may be carry-over from other donors' samples. The rearrangement joined TRBV5-1 to TRBJ2-2; TRBD1 matches 10 bases in the middle. This receptor has the CDR3 CASSLVGQGAGELFF. In nucleotides, the sequence is TGCGCCAGCAGCTTGGTTGGACAGGGGGCCGGGGAGCTGTTTTTT.